This TCR beta chain was sequenced for a study of blood T cells in healthy people across ages. Study results and caveats: Both naive CD4+ cell counts and diversity were greater in long-lived donors than in aged donors.

Only a few counts were recorded for this clonotype. Its antigen is still unknown. Next came a second PCR, run for about 6 to 12 cycles, which used a sample-barcoded 5' primer along with a J-beta primer mix. A 12-random-nucleotide template-switch adaptor tagged each cDNA molecule. TCRdb redid the calling of the 5' RACE reads with MiXCR, one entry per CDR3 protein. The sample contains some 1.8 million distinct CDR3 sequences, approximately 40% of which appear only once. There were healthy Caucasian individuals from Russia, aged roughly 6 to 90, serving as donors. The germline V and J ends were trimmed by 7 bases and 13 bases, with 23 bases remaining between them. Per the germline V gene, CDR1 is DFQATT and CDR2 is SNEGSKA (reference sequence). The CDR3 has 13 amino acids.

V gene TRBV20-1 combines with J gene TRBJ2-4; no firm D call. The specimen was blood. This clonotype was obtained from a human donor in good health. The CDR3 DNA reads as TGCAGTGTTTATCGGACGGCCACTTTGGAGCAGTACTTC. It specifies CSVYRTATLEQYF.